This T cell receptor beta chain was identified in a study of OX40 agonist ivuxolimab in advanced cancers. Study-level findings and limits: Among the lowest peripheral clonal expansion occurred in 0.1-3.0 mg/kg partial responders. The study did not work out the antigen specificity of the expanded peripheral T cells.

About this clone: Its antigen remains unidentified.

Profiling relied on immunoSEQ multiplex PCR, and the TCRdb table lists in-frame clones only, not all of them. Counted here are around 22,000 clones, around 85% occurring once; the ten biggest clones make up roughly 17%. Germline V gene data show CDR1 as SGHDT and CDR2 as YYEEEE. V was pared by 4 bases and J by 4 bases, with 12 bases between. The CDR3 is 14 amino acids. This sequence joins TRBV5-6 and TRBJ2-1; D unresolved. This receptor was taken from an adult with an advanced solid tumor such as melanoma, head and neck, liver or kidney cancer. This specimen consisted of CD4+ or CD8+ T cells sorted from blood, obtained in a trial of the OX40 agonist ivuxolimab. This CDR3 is CASSRLRSYNEQFF. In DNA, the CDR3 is TGTGCCAGCAGCCGTCTTCGATCGTACAATGAGCAGTTCTTC.